The 26 T cell receptor beta chains listed next were all sequenced from one sample in a study of blood T cell repertoires in COVID-19. Data came from immunoSEQ multiplex PCR; TCRdb stores just in-frame clones and leaves some out. The sample contains more than 250,000 clones, around 88% of which appear only once. Sequencing was performed on PBMCs or T cells enriched from blood (not recorded which). These receptors all stem from a woman aged 40 to 49 who had recovered from COVID-19.

The sample holds one count of this clone. This chain joins TRBV3-1 (or the pseudogene TRBV3-2) and TRBJ2-3; 9 bases match TRBD2. CDR3 size: 17 residues. Trimming at V came to 2 bases and at J to 6 bases, leaving 12 bases not matched to a gene. Per the germline V gene, CDR1 is LGHDT and CDR2 is YNNKEL (reference sequence). CDR3 nucleotides: TGTGCCAGCAGCCAACCCCTCACTAGCGGGCGAACCGATACGCAGTATTTT. This sequence encodes CASSQPLTSGRTDTQYF.

V usage is TRBV11-2 and J usage is TRBJ2-3; 15 bases line up with TRBD2. CDR3 length equals 17 residues. V lost 1 base, J lost 4 bases, and 3 bases stayed unmatched. Germline V gives CDR1 SGHAT, CDR2 FQNNGV. The CDR3 loop is CASSLGTSGRAADTQYF. CDR3 bases: TGTGCCAGCAGCTTAGGGACTAGCGGGAGGGCTGCAGATACGCAGTATTTT.

The genes are TRBV3-1 (or the pseudogene TRBV3-2) and TRBJ1-4, with no clear D. Germline CDR1 LGHDT, CDR2 YNNKEL (reference sequence). The CDR3 extends over 15 amino acids. Trimming pared 3 bases from V and 3 bases from J, leaving 11 bases between. In DNA, the CDR3 is TGTGCCAGCAGCCAGCACGGTAGAGCTAATGAAAAACTGTTTTTT. Translating it yields CASSQHGRANEKLFF.

The chain recombines TRBV18 with TRBJ2-7; maybe TRBD2 (7 bases). Between the trimmed V and J ends, which lost 2 bases and 6 bases, there was a span of 20 bases. There are 16 residues in the CDR3. CDR1 and CDR2 (germline): KGHSH, LQKENI. CDR3 bases: TGTGCCAGCTCACCAGTCGGGGGGCCCGCCGCCGGCGAGCAGTACTTC. Protein product: CASSPVGGPAAGEQYF.

The rearrangement links TRBV28 to TRBJ2-7; 7 positions match TRBD1. Per the germline V gene, CDR1 is MDHEN and CDR2 is SYDVKM. V lost 8 bases to trimming and J lost 2 bases; unmatched junction nucleotides: 6. The CDR3 is made up of 13 amino acids. CDR3 nucleotides: TGTGCCAGCGAACAGGGGAGCGCCTACGAGCAGTACTTC. Translating it yields CASEQGSAYEQYF.

J is TRBJ2-1 and V is TRBV3-1 (or the pseudogene TRBV3-2); 11 nucleotides agree with TRBD2. The germline V gene encodes CDR1 LGHDT and CDR2 YNNKEL (reference sequence). This CDR3 is built from 16 residues. Germline trimming cut 2 bases from V and 7 bases from J; bases unmatched to any gene: 7. The CDR3 DNA reads as TGTGCCAGCAGCCAAAATCACCTAGCGGGGGGTAATGAGCAGTTCTTC. As protein: CASSQNHLAGGNEQFF.

The chain couples TRBV6-5 to TRBJ2-7, with TRBD2 matching 9 bases. V gave up 7 bases and J gave up 5 bases; unmatched junction bases: 9. CDR3 length: 14 residues. Germline V gene lookup returns CDR1 MNHEY and CDR2 SVGAGI. The CDR3 sequence: CASKMRREGHEQYF. CDR3 nucleotide sequence: TGTGCCAGCAAAATGAGGCGGGAGGGCCACGAGCAGTACTTC.

This chain connects TRBV21-1 to TRBJ1-4; the DNA was not compared with TRBD1, the D call given in the table. TRBV21-1 is recorded as a pseudogene. The CDR3 extends over 17 amino acids. CDR3 sequence reads: CASSKGISGQGGRKLFF. Here the CDR3 DNA reads TGTGCCAGCAGCAAAGGTATTTCGGGACAGGGCGGGCGAAAACTGTTTTTT.

This clone has a single count. V and J are TRBV5-1 and TRBJ2-2, with unresolved D. Trimming shortened V by 0 bases and J by 4 bases, and 7 bases separated the two germline ends. The CDR3 sequence is 14 residues long. The germline V gene encodes CDR1 SGHRS and CDR2 YFSETQ. CDR3 bases: TGCGCCAGCAGCTTGGCGTGGAGCACCGGGGAGCTGTTTTTT. This translates into CASSLAWSTGELFF.

This chain uses TRBV9 with TRBJ2-1, with 11 bases fitting TRBD2. Trimming at V came to 5 bases and at J to 4 bases, leaving 11 bases not matched to a gene. Germline V lookup: CDR1 SGDLS, CDR2 YYNGEE. This CDR3 has 17 residues. CDR3 amino acids: CASSSGVLAGAYNEQFF. DNA for the CDR3: TGTGCCAGCAGTAGTGGGGTACTAGCGGGAGCGTACAATGAGCAGTTCTTC.

The chain employs TRBV2 and TRBJ1-6; 11 bases align to TRBD1. Trimming at V came to 8 bases and at J to 10 bases, leaving 13 bases not matched to a gene. Germline CDR1 SNHLY, CDR2 FYNNEI. The CDR3 extends over 16 amino acids. The CDR3 DNA is TGTGCCAGCTTTGTGGACAGGGGGCGGTCTGCGTCACCCCTCCACTTT. Residues: CASFVDRGRSASPLHF. The whole variable domain, filled in from reference TRBV2 and TRBJ1-6, reads EPEVTQTPSHQVTQMGQEVILRCVPISNHLYFYWYRQILGQKVEFLVSFYNNEISEKSEIFDDQFSVERPDGSNFTLKIRSTKLEDSAMYFCASFVDRGRSASPLHFGNGTRLTVT.

The chain uses TRBV4-2 and TRBJ1-4, with D possibly TRBD1 on 5 matching bases. The CDR3 runs 15 residues. Germline CDR1 LGHNA, CDR2 YNFKEQ. Trimming pared 0 bases from V and 8 bases from J, leaving 13 bases between. CDR3: CASSQDGGVREKLFF. The DNA for the CDR3 is TGTGCCAGCAGCCAAGATGGAGGGGTGAGGGAAAAACTGTTTTTT.

The genes are TRBV11-3 and TRBJ2-7; D perhaps matches TRBD1 (6 bases). Per germline, CDR1 SGHNT and CDR2 YENEEA. The CDR3 covers 16 residues. Trimming left V 2 bases short and J 4 bases short, with 18 bases between. In DNA, the CDR3 is TGTGCCAGCAGCTTAAACACAGGGCCCCCCCCATACGAGCAGTACTTC. Its protein is CASSLNTGPPPYEQYF.

The rearrangement uses TRBV4-3 and TRBJ2-5, with D possibly being TRBD1 (6 bases). The CDR3 is 14 amino acids. Germline-derived CDR1 and CDR2 are LGHNA and YSLEER. V lost 1 base and J lost 4, with 10 bases in between. The CDR3 region is CASSQVQGTETQYF. CDR3 in DNA: TGCGCCAGCAGCCAAGTACAGGGAACAGAGACCCAGTACTTC.

This rearrangement joins TRBV7-3 to TRBJ2-6, with 7 bases fitting TRBD2. V lost 5 bases, J lost 2 bases, and 12 bases stayed unmatched. The CDR3 contains 18 residues. CDR1 is SGHTA, CDR2 FQGTGA, per germline. As DNA, the CDR3 is TGTGCCAGCAGCCTAGAATTTAGCGGGTCGACTGGGGCCAACGTCCTGACTTTC. This sequence encodes CASSLEFSGSTGANVLTF. The full variable domain, with the rest looked up from reference TRBV7-3 and TRBJ2-6, is GAGVSQTPSNKVTEKGKYVELRCDPISGHTALYWYRQSLGQGPEFLIYFQGTGAADDSGLPNDRFFAVRPEGSVSTLKIQRTERGDSAVYLCASSLEFSGSTGANVLTFGAGSRLTVL.

The chain combines TRBV19 with TRBJ2-7; D remains unclear. The CDR3 covers 13 residues. The V gene's germline CDR1 is LNHDA and CDR2 SQIVND (reference sequence). V was pared by 4 bases and J by 6 bases, with 13 bases between. DNA for the CDR3: TGTGCCAGTAGTAGGCAGGCCGCCGGCGAGCAGTACTTC. Its translation: CASSRQAAGEQYF.

This clone was seen a single time. This chain joins TRBV7-3 and TRBJ2-1, with a possible D match to TRBD2 (6 bases). Looked up from germline, CDR1 is SGHTA and CDR2 is FQGTGA. V was trimmed by 4 bases and J by 7 bases, leaving 14 bases between them. CDR3 length: 14 amino acids. In DNA, the CDR3 is TGTGCCAGCAGCTCTGGACTATTCGGGAATGAGCAGTTCTTC. This codes for CASSSGLFGNEQFF. Full variable domain (rest looked up from reference TRBV7-3 and TRBJ2-1): GAGVSQTPSNKVTEKGKYVELRCDPISGHTALYWYRQSLGQGPEFLIYFQGTGAADDSGLPNDRFFAVRPEGSVSTLKIQRTERGDSAVYLCASSSGLFGNEQFFGPGTRLTVL.

The genes are TRBV6-2 or TRBV6-3 and TRBJ2-2; D is undetermined. The CDR3 sequence is 13 residues long. Germline V gene lookup returns CDR1 MNHEY and CDR2 SVGEGT. V lost 5 bases, J lost 5 bases, and 9 bases lay in between. The CDR3 reads CASSLVQTGELFF. The CDR3 DNA reads as TGTGCCAGCAGTCTAGTCCAAACCGGGGAGCTGTTTTTT.

The chain joins TRBV6-5 to TRBJ2-2; D might be TRBD1 (7 bases). The CDR3 is 15 amino acids. The germline V gene has CDR1 MNHEY and CDR2 SVGAGI. V was clipped by 7 bases and J by 3 bases, with 15 bases between them. The CDR3 DNA sequence: TGTGCCAGCACTAGGGCAGGGGGGCACACCGGGGAGCTGTTTTTT. It encodes CASTRAGGHTGELFF.

The V and J genes are TRBV7-9 and TRBJ1-1, with D uncertain. With 6 bases removed from V and 1 base from J, the gap between germline ends came to 15 bases. In germline, CDR1 is SEHNR, CDR2 FQNEAQ (reference sequence). This CDR3 contains 15 residues. This CDR3 reads CASSSPSTENTEAFF. The CDR3 DNA is TGTGCCAGCAGTTCCCCCTCCACAGAGAACACTGAAGCTTTCTTT.

The chain uses TRBV12-3 or TRBV12-4 and TRBJ2-7; D is possibly TRBD2 (6 bases). V lost 6 bases and J 1 base, leaving 7 bases between the germline ends. The CDR3 length is 12 residues. This chain's CDR3 is CASRRESYEQYF. The CDR3 nucleotides read TGTGCCAGCAGACGGGAGTCCTACGAGCAGTACTTC.

This rearrangement joins TRBV30 to TRBJ1-6; 9 nucleotides line up with TRBD1. The CDR3 consists of 13 residues. From germline, CDR1 is GTSNPN and CDR2 SVGIG (reference sequence). V trimming: 5 bases; J trimming: 7 bases; junction bases outside the gene matches: 3. The CDR3 sequence is CAWGQGWNSPLHF. In nucleotides, the CDR3 is TGTGCCTGGGGACAGGGGTGGAATTCACCCCTCCACTTT.

This chain joins TRBV7-2 and TRBJ2-2, with TRBD2 matching 13 bases. The V gene's germline CDR1 is SGHTA and CDR2 FQGNSA. The CDR3 has 15 residues. The trim removed 8 bases at V and 7 bases at J, leaving 7 bases unmatched. CDR3 loop: CASETSGGWNGELFF. The CDR3 nucleotides read TGTGCCAGCGAGACTAGCGGGGGGTGGAACGGGGAGCTGTTTTTT. Full variable domain (outside the CDR3, taken from reference TRBV7-2 and TRBJ2-2): GAGVSQSPSNKVTEKGKDVELRCDPISGHTALYWYRQSLGQGLEFLIYFQGNSAPDKSGLPSDRFSAERTGGSVSTLTIQRTQQEDSAVYLCASETSGGWNGELFFGEGSRLTVL.

This rearrangement joins TRBV30 to TRBJ2-7; 8 nucleotides agree with TRBD2. V trimming: 3 bases; J trimming: 8 bases; junction bases outside the gene matches: 6. CDR3 length equals 12 residues. Germline CDR1 GTSNPN, CDR2 SVGIG (reference sequence). CDR3: CAWSPGGGKQYF. The CDR3 DNA is TGTGCCTGGAGCCCCGGGGGGGGGAAGCAGTACTTC.

This chain joins TRBV24-1 and TRBJ2-3, with TRBD2 matching over 9 bases. CDR1 KGHDR and CDR2 SFDVKD come from the germline V gene. Losses at the gene ends were 4 bases for V and 0 bases for J; bases not matched to a gene: 4. The CDR3 is made up of 16 amino acids. CDR3 residues: CATSESTSGSTDTQYF. CDR3 nucleotide sequence: TGTGCCACCAGTGAGTCGACTAGCGGAAGCACAGATACGCAGTATTTT.

The chain has TRBV5-4 and TRBJ2-1; TRBD2 agrees at 14 bases. V lost 6 bases and J lost 9; bases outside the gene matches: 11. This CDR3 comprises 16 residues. The V gene's germline CDR1 is SGHNT and CDR2 YYREEE (reference sequence). The CDR3: CASTLRTSGRWGEQFF. The DNA of the CDR3 is TGTGCCAGCACCCTTCGGACTAGCGGGAGGTGGGGTGAGCAGTTCTTC. Full variable domain (rest looked up from reference TRBV5-4 and TRBJ2-1): ETGVTQSPTHLIKTRGQQVTLRCSSQSGHNTVSWYQQALGQGPQFIFQYYREEENGRGNFPPRFSGLQFPNYSSELNVNALELDDSALYLCASTLRTSGRWGEQFFGPGTRLTVL.